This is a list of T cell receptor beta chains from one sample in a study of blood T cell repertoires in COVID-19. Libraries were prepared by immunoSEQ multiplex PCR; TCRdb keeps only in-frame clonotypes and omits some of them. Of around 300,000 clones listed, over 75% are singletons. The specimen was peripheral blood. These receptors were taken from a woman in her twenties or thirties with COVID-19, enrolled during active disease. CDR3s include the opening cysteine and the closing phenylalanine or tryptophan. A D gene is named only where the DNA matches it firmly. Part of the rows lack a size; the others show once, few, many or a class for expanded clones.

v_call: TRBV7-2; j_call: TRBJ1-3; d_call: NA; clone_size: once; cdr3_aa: CASSLFPGHGSGNTIYF; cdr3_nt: TGTGCCAGCAGCTTATTTCCGGGACACGGTTCTGGAAACACCATATATTTT
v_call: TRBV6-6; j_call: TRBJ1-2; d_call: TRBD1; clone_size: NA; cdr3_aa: CASSHLGQGGNYGYTF; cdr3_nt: TGTGCCAGCAGTCACCTAGGACAGGGAGGGAACTATGGCTACACCTTC
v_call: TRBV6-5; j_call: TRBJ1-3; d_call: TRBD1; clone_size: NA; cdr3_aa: CASSYSGTGGNTIYF; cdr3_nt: TGTGCCAGCAGTTACTCGGGGACAGGTGGAAACACCATATATTTT
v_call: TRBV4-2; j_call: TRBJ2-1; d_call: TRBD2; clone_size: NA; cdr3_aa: CASLSGRNEQFF; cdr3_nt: TGTGCCAGCCTTAGCGGGAGGAATGAGCAGTTCTTC
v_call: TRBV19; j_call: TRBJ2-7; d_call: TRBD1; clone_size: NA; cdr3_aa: CASSSPGTAYEQYF; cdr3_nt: TGTGCCAGTAGTTCTCCCGGGACAGCCTACGAGCAGTACTTC
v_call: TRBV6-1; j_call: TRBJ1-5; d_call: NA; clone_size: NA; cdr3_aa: CASSEVAARKHF; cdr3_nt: TGTGCCAGCAGTGAAGTTGCAGCTAGGAAGCATTTT
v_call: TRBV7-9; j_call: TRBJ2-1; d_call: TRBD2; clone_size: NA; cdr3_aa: CANPSEGGLNEQFF; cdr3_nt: TGTGCCAACCCTTCCGAGGGAGGGCTCAATGAGCAGTTCTTC
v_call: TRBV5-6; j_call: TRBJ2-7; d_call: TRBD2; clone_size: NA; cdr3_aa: CARRWGRGGGSLLAEQYF; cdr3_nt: TGTGCCCGCCGCTGGGGCCGCGGGGGGGGATCCCTCCTCGCCGAGCAGTACTTC
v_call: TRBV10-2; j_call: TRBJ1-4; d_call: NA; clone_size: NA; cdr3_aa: CASRENEKLFF; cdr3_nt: TGCGCCAGCCGAGAAAATGAAAAACTGTTTTTT
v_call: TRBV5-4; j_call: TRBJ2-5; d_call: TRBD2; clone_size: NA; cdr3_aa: CASSLVTGTSETQYF; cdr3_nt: TGTGCCAGCAGCTTGGTGACCGGGACTAGCGAGACCCAGTACTTC
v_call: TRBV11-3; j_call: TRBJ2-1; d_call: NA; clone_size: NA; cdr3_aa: CASSLGRASGNEQFF; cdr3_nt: TGTGCCAGCAGCTTAGGCAGGGCTTCAGGGAATGAGCAGTTCTTC
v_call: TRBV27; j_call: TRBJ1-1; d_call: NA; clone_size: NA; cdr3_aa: CASSSYGEMNTEAFF; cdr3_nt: TGTGCCAGCAGTTCCTACGGGGAGATGAACACTGAAGCTTTCTTT
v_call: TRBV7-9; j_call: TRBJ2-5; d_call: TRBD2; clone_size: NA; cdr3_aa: CASTPTSGNVETQYF; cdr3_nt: TGTGCCAGCACCCCGACTAGCGGGAATGTAGAGACCCAGTACTTC
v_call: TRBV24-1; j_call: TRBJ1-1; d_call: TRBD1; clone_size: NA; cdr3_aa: CATSAPGQGQTEAFF; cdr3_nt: TGTGCCACCAGTGCCCCGGGACAGGGGCAAACTGAAGCTTTCTTT
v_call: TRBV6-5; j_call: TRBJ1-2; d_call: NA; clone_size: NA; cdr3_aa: CASSYSNRVGYGYTF; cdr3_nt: TGTGCCAGCAGTTACTCCAACAGGGTTGGGTATGGCTACACCTTC
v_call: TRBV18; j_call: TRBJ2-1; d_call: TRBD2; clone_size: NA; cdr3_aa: CASSPGAASGAAGQFF; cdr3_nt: TGTGCCAGCTCACCCGGAGCGGCTAGCGGGGCCGCTGGGCAGTTCTTC